This T cell receptor (beta chain) was sequenced in a study of blood T cell repertoires in COVID-19. For the study at large: T cells, B-cell-depleted T cells, or PBMCs supplied cDNA or gDNA.

The assay was immunoSEQ multiplex PCR, and TCRdb's table has in-frame clones only and misses some. The sample carries some 99,000 clones, roughly 84% recorded once. This CDR3 spans 14 amino acids. The V and J ends lost 1 base and 3 bases respectively, with 8 bases between them. Looked up from germline, CDR1 is KGHDR and CDR2 is SFDVKD. Source material: peripheral blood. This receptor was obtained from a woman of 80 years or more with active or convalescent COVID-19. The chain couples TRBV24-1 to TRBJ1-2; D is uncertain. The CDR3 sequence: CATSDFPVDYGYTF. The CDR3 nucleotides are TGTGCCACCAGTGATTTCCCAGTCGACTATGGCTACACCTTC.